This T cell receptor (beta chain) was recorded in a study of CD8 T cells in ankylosing spondylitis. V lost 7 bases and J lost 5, with 8 bases in between. The CDR3 covers 11 residues. This clonotype was counted many times. TCRdb re-called the 5' RACE reads through MiXCR, storing one row per CDR3 protein. The repertoire has some 240,000 distinct CDR3 sequences, around 7.8% of them found once; the top ten carry 6.8%. The chain links TRBV12-3 or TRBV12-4 to TRBJ1-1; D is ambiguous. The receptor's source is a male donor with ankylosing spondylitis or in good health (not recorded which). The sequenced sample was blood, either unsorted or a sorted T cell fraction (not recorded which). The CDR3 spells CASTLRTEAFF. The CDR3 coding sequence is TGTGCCAGCACCTTAAGGACTGAAGCTTTCTTT.